This T cell receptor beta chain stems from a study of T cells in Graves' hyperthyroidism and ophthalmopathy. The germline CDR1 and CDR2 sequences are MGHRA and YSYEKL. V lost 1 base to trimming and J lost 4 bases, with 19 bases between them. This CDR3 comprises 17 residues. It was 8 to 10 ml of fresh peripheral blood that supplied the PBMCs. Regarding the study as a whole: Most thyroid clonotypes expanded above 0.001 were also detected in blood. Ophthalmopathy, which appeared later, was predicted by the model a median roughly 6.6 months before onset.

This clonotype was picked up a small number of times. Its antigen remains unknown. Authors of the study amplified TCR beta CDR3 regions from RNA transcripts. A first-round RT-PCR of the TCR CDR3 used the HTBI primer set. MiXCR, applied by TCRdb to the multiplex PCR reads, yields one record per CDR3 protein. The sample contains a few hundred thousand distinct CDR3 sequences, less than 20% of which appear only once. This receptor was taken from a woman aged 18 to 35 with Graves' hyperthyroidism that later progressed to Graves' ophthalmopathy. V gene TRBV4-1 combines with J gene TRBJ1-1, with D hard to call. Sequencing input: blood. The DNA for the CDR3 is TGCGCCAGCAGCCAAGGGCGCCAGGTTGAGACATTCACTGAAGCTTTCTTT. This encodes CASSQGRQVETFTEAFF.